The 30 T cell receptor beta chains in this list originate from one sample, sequenced in a study of monozygotic twins with inflammatory bowel disease. TCRdb re-called the 5' RACE reads, yielding one record per CDR3 amino acid sequence without DNA. This repertoire comprises approximately 150,000 distinct CDR3 sequences; its ten largest clones make up 2% to 3%. Sequenced sample: blood. Receptors originate from a human donor with ulcerative colitis or Crohn's disease, or a healthy co-twin of an affected twin (not recorded which).

This chain uses TRBV4-2 with TRBJ2-3; TCRdb's D call of TRBD1 is untestable without DNA. From germline, CDR1 is LGHNA and CDR2 YNFKEQ. The CDR3 is 14 amino acids. CDR3 protein: CASSQAGGPDTQYF.

The rearrangement joins TRBV7-9 to TRBJ2-2. In germline, CDR1 is SEHNR, CDR2 FQNEAQ (reference sequence). There are 15 residues in the CDR3. CDR3 region: CASSAPERVPGELFF.

This chain links TRBV7-2 with TRBJ1-1. CDR1 and CDR2 (germline): SGHTA, FQGNSA. The CDR3 has 15 residues. CDR3 region: CASSLYGLTNTEAFF.

The chain couples TRBV5-1 to TRBJ2-2; checking the TCRdb D call of TRBD2 is not possible without DNA. Looked up from germline, CDR1 is SGHRS and CDR2 is YFSETQ. There are 17 residues in the CDR3. Here the CDR3 reads CASSLEPGTSNTGELFF.

The chain couples TRBV20-1 to TRBJ1-3. The CDR3 runs 15 residues. Germline CDR1 is DFQATT and CDR2 is SNEGSKA (reference sequence). This CDR3 reads CSARDQGTYGNTIYF.

The chain links TRBV5-1 to TRBJ2-2; the D call of TRBD2 rests on TCRdb alone, since no DNA is present to check it. The CDR3 is made up of 16 amino acids. Germline V CDR1 and CDR2: SGHRS, YFSETQ. The CDR3 reads CASSPMAGGLTGELFF.

The V call is TRBV12-3 or TRBV12-4, the J call TRBJ2-7. The CDR3 is 12 amino acids. The CDR3 protein is CASSLTSYEQYF.

The chain recombines TRBV19 with TRBJ1-5. The CDR3 length is 16 residues. CDR1 LNHDA and CDR2 SQIVND come from the germline V gene (reference sequence). CDR3 sequence reads: CASSTSRKGGNQPQHF.

CDR3 residues: CASSSGHSTDTQYF. This chain joins TRBV12-3 or TRBV12-4 and TRBJ2-3; absent DNA, TCRdb's TRBD1 call cannot be checked. This CDR3 has 14 amino acids.

The chain combines TRBV4-1 with TRBJ2-3; as DNA is missing, the TRBD2 call by TCRdb cannot be tested. CDR3 size: 21 residues. CDR1 and CDR2 (germline): MGHRA, YSYEKL. The CDR3 sequence is CASSLRQPGLAGGSATDTQYF.

The V gene is TRBV11-2, the J gene TRBJ1-6; TCRdb outputs TRBD1, but without DNA this stays unchecked. The CDR3 has 14 amino acids. Germline V gene lookup returns CDR1 SGHAT and CDR2 FQNNGV. The CDR3 loop reads CASSLDLVGPVGFF.

This sequence joins TRBV6-2 or TRBV6-3 and TRBJ2-1; no DNA is available, so the TRBD1 call from TCRdb remains unchecked. From germline, CDR1 is MNHEY and CDR2 SVGEGT. CDR3 length: 15 amino acids. The chain's CDR3 is CASSITGGIYNEQFF.

The J gene is TRBJ2-3, the V gene TRBV5-1; TCRdb proposes TRBD1, but this gene call is untestable without DNA. CDR1 SGHRS and CDR2 YFSETQ come from the germline V gene. This CDR3 contains 17 residues. The CDR3 loop is CASSPKELTGLQDTQYF.

The CDR3 spells CASSYLPGQAATNEKLFF. The chain combines TRBV5-1 with TRBJ1-4; TCRdb's assignment of TRBD1 cannot be checked, as there is no DNA. This CDR3 contains 18 residues. In germline, CDR1 is SGHRS, CDR2 YFSETQ.

The J gene is TRBJ2-7, the V gene TRBV7-2. The germline gives CDR1 SGHTA, CDR2 FQGNSA. The CDR3 spans 13 residues. The CDR3 spells CASSLVPSYEQYF.

The chain joins TRBV11-2 to TRBJ1-2. Germline values: CDR1 SGHAT, CDR2 FQNNGV. The CDR3 has 14 residues. The CDR3 spells CASSLVTADYGYTF.

The chain is built from TRBV9 and TRBJ2-2. Germline V gene lookup returns CDR1 SGDLS and CDR2 YYNGEE. The CDR3 length is 11 residues. This CDR3 is CASSGVGELFF.

CDR3 sequence reads: CSARGFFSGGGEQYF. The chain carries TRBV20-1 and TRBJ2-7; the D gene TCRdb calls, TRBD1, cannot be checked with no DNA. The CDR3 has 15 residues. Germline values: CDR1 DFQATT, CDR2 SNEGSKA (reference sequence).

The chain couples TRBV10-3 to TRBJ2-5; the TRBD1 assignment by TCRdb is unverifiable without DNA. CDR1 is ENHRY, CDR2 SYGVKD, per germline. The CDR3 is 17 amino acids. This chain's CDR3 is CAISGDRAGGFQETQYF.

The chain has TRBV15 and TRBJ2-7; lacking DNA, the TRBD1 call made by TCRdb goes unchecked. The CDR3 length is 14 residues. CDR1 is LNHNV, CDR2 YYDKDF, per germline (reference sequence). This CDR3 is CATSSPGVSYEQYF.

The chain carries TRBV7-3 and TRBJ2-3. The germline V gene has CDR1 SGHTA and CDR2 FQGTGA. The CDR3 sequence is 14 residues long. CDR3 region: CASSLTTRSDTQYF.

This chain connects TRBV7-9 to TRBJ2-3. CDR3 length equals 11 residues. CDR1 SEHNR and CDR2 FQNEAQ come from the germline V gene (reference sequence). CDR3: CASSETDTQYF.

The V call is TRBV5-6, the J call TRBJ1-2; the D call of TRBD1 rests on TCRdb alone, since no DNA is present to check it. Germline V lookup: CDR1 SGHDT, CDR2 YYEEEE. This CDR3 is 15 amino acids long. CDR3 amino acids: CASSRRVSVNYGYTF.

This rearrangement joins TRBV19 to TRBJ1-1. The CDR3 sequence is 15 residues long. In germline, CDR1 is LNHDA, CDR2 SQIVND (reference sequence). CDR3 amino acids: CASSFSGHLYAEAFF.

The rearrangement links TRBV7-2 to TRBJ2-5. Germline V gene lookup returns CDR1 SGHTA and CDR2 FQGNSA. The CDR3 has 12 amino acids. The CDR3 sequence: CASSLARETQYF.

The chain links TRBV5-1 to TRBJ2-1. CDR1 and CDR2 from the germline V gene are SGHRS and YFSETQ. The CDR3 consists of 14 residues. This chain's CDR3 is CASSPSRNYNEQFF.

This chain uses TRBV20-1 with TRBJ2-2; TCRdb names TRBD1, which stays unverified in the absence of DNA. CDR3 length: 17 amino acids. The germline CDR1 and CDR2 sequences are DFQATT and SNEGSKA (reference sequence). CDR3 protein: CSARGELHRGYTGELFF.

The chain joins TRBV6-5 to TRBJ2-1; TCRdb returns TRBD1, unconfirmable since there is no DNA. CDR3 length equals 15 residues. Germline CDR1 is MNHEY and CDR2 is SVGAGI. CDR3 residues: CASSYSNGARNEQFF.

The V call is TRBV6-5, the J call TRBJ2-3; TCRdb proposes TRBD1, but this gene call is untestable without DNA. The CDR3 is 15 residues long. Germline CDR1 MNHEY, CDR2 SVGAGI. The CDR3 spells CASSYGTGGADTQYF.

The rearrangement joins TRBV5-1 to TRBJ2-7; TCRdb selects TRBD1, and the lack of DNA leaves this call unchecked. The CDR3 extends over 16 amino acids. The V gene's germline CDR1 is SGHRS and CDR2 YFSETQ. The CDR3 protein is CASSLGVGTDLYEQYF.